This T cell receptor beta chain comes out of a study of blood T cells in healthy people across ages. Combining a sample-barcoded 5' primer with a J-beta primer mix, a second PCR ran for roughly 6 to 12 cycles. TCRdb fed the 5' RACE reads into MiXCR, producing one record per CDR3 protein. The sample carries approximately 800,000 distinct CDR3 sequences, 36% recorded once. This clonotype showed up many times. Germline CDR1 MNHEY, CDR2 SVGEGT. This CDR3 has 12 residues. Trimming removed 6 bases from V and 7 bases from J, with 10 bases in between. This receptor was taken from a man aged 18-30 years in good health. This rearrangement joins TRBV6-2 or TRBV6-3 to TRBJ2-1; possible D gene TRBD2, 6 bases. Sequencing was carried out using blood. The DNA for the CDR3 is TGTGCCAGCAGGCGGCGGGGTAATGAGCAGTTCTTC. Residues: CASRRRGNEQFF.